This T cell receptor (beta chain) was sequenced during a study of cytomegalovirus exposure and HLA in healthy donors. On the study more broadly: Drawn from HLA-typed donors, approximately 86 million unique TCRs were held in an early data release.

PCR was performed using 60 Vbeta and 13 Jbeta primers. The repertoire was sequenced with immunoSEQ multiplex PCR; TCRdb's copy has only in-frame clones and lacks some. Here the sample spans some 170,000 clones, about 80% being singletons. V lost 4 bases and J 5 bases, leaving 9 bases between the germline ends. Germline V gene sequence: CDR1 SQVTM, CDR2 ANQGSEA. The CDR3 extends over 12 amino acids. The sequenced material came from PBMCs. This TCR derives from a man aged 35-49 years in good health and CMV-seropositive. The chain is built from TRBV29-1 and TRBJ2-1; a weak D match, TRBD1 (6 bases). The CDR3 loop reads CSVGRGNNEQFF. DNA of the CDR3: TGCAGCGTTGGCAGGGGCAACAATGAGCAGTTCTTC.